This T cell receptor beta chain appears in the sequencing data of a study of CD4+ T cells in melanoma (dated by TCRdb to between 2021 and 2023). Background on the whole study: The study examined neoantigen-specific CD4+ T cells in human melanoma.

A remark on this clone: The antigen it recognizes is unknown. Base qualities are not recorded, but no much larger clone differs from it by a single base.

Patients with melanoma were used as donors. Here is what the overall study found, with its caveats: The report described a correlation between neoantigen-specific CD4+ T cells and the function of CD8+ T cells, macrophages and B cells. Neoantigen-specific CD4+ T cells in melanoma were reported to show diverse differentiation states.

The library was generated by the immunoSEQ multiplex PCR assay. TCRdb retrieved this table from immuneACCESS and kept in-frame rearrangements only. Not all clones are present; in checked studies, unresolved V genes account for under half, and no reason is known for the remainder. The sample contains 15,000 to 20,000 clones, more than 65% of them found a single time. Approximately 5.1% of the sample belongs to the ten largest clones. CDR1 and CDR2, looked up from the germline V gene (reference sequence), are SEHNR and FQNEAQ. Relative to germline, V is 6 bases shorter and J is 4 bases shorter, with 9 bases between their ends. The CDR3 contains 13 residues, cysteine and phenylalanine counted. This entry keeps only the CDR3 DNA: 39 bases, framed from base 1.

The chain is assembled from TRBV7-9 and TRBJ2-2; the D gene assignment is perhaps TRBD1 or TRBD2, with each matching 5 bases. Sequenced sample: cells from a culture (not recorded whether cultured in vitro). The source is a human donor with melanoma. In nucleotides, the sequence is TGTGCCAGCAGGGGACGGGCCACCGGGGAGCTGTTTTTT. This is translated as CASRGRATGELFF. This CDR3, with the reference TRBV7-9 and TRBJ2-2 proteins standing in past its ends, gives the full variable domain DTGVSQNPRHKITKRGQNVTFRCDPISEHNRLYWYRQTLGQGPEFLTYFQNEAQLEKSRLLSDRFSAERPKGSFSTLEIQRTEQGDSAMYLCASRGRATGELFFGEGSRLTVL.